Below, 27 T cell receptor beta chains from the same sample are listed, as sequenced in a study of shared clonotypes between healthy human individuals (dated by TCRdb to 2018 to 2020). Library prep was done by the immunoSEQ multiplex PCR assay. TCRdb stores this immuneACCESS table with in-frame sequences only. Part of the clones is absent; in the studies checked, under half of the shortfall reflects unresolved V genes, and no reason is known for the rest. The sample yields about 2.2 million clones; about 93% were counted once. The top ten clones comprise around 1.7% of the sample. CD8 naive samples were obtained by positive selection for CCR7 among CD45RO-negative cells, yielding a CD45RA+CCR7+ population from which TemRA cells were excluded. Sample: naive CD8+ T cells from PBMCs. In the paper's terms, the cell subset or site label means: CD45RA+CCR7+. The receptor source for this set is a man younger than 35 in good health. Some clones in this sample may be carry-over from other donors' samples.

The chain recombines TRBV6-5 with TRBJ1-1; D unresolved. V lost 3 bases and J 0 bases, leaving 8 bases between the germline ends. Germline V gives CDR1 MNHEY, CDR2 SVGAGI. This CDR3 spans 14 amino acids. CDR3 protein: CASSYFTLNTEAFF. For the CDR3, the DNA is TGTGCCAGCAGTTATTTCACACTGAACACTGAAGCTTTCTTT.

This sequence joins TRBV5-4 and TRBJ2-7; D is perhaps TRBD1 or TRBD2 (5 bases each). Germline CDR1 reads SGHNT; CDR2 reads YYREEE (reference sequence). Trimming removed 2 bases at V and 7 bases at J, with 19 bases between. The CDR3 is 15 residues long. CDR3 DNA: TGTGCCAGCAGCTTTAACGGATTAGGGACCGGGGAGCAGTACTTC. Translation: CASSFNGLGTGEQYF.

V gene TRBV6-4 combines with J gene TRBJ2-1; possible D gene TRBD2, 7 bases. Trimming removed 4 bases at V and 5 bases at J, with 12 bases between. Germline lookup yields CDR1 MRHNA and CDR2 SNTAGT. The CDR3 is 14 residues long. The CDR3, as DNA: TGTGCCAGCAGTGTCGGGGGGCTGAACAATGAGCAGTTCTTC. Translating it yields CASSVGGLNNEQFF.

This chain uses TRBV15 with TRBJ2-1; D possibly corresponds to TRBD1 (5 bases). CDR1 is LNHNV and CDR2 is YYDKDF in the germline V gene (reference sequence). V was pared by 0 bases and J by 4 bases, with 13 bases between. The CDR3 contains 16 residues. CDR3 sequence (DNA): TGTGCCACCAGCAGAGAAACAGGAATAGGGTACAATGAGCAGTTCTTC. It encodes CATSRETGIGYNEQFF.

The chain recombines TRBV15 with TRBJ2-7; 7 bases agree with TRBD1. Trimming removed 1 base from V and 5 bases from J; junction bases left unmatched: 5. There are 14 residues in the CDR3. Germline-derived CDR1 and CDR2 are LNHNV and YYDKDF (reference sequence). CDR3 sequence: CATSRGDRLHEQYF. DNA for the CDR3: TGTGCCACCAGCAGAGGGGACAGACTCCACGAGCAGTACTTC.

CDR3 loop: CASSEGLGVGELFF. The CDR3 DNA follows: TGTGCCTCATCCGAGGGCCTTGGGGTCGGGGAGCTGTTTTTT. The chain employs TRBV28 and TRBJ2-2; TRBD2 might be the D (5 bases). The CDR3 has 14 residues. V was pared by 11 bases and J by 7 bases, with 20 bases between. The germline V gene has CDR1 MDHEN and CDR2 SYDVKM.

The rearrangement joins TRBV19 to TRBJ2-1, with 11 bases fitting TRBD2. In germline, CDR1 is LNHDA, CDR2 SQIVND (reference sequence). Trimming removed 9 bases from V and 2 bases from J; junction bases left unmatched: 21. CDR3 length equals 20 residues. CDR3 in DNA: TGTGCCAGCCGACTAGCGGGACATGGGAGGTTTGTGGTGGCCTACAATGAGCAGTTCTTC. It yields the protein CASRLAGHGRFVVAYNEQFF.

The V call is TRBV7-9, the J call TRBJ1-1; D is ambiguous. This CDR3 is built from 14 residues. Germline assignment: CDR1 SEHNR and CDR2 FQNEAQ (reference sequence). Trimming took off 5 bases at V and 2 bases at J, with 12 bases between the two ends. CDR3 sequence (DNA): TGTGCCAGCAGCCTGGGTCTTGTAAACACTGAAGCTTTCTTT. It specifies CASSLGLVNTEAFF. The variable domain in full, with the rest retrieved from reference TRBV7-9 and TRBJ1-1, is DTGVSQNPRHKITKRGQNVTFRCDPISEHNRLYWYRQTLGQGPEFLTYFQNEAQLEKSRLLSDRFSAERPKGSFSTLEIQRTEQGDSAMYLCASSLGLVNTEAFFGQGTRLTVV.

Written as DNA, the CDR3 is TGCGCCAGTCGTCCCGGGACAGGTCCCTACGAGCAGTACTTC. The encoded protein is CASRPGTGPYEQYF. The V and J genes are TRBV5-1 and TRBJ2-7, with 8 nucleotides matching TRBD1. The germline V gene encodes CDR1 SGHRS and CDR2 YFSETQ. Unmatched junction bases numbered 9, after V lost 8 bases and J lost 2 bases. The CDR3 runs 14 residues. Drawing the rest from reference TRBV5-1 and TRBJ2-7, the complete variable domain is KAGVTQTPRYLIKTRGQQVTLSCSPISGHRSVSWYQQTPGQGLQFLFEYFSETQRNKGNFPGRFSGRQFSNSRSEMNVSTLELGDSALYLCASRPGTGPYEQYFGPGTRLTVT.

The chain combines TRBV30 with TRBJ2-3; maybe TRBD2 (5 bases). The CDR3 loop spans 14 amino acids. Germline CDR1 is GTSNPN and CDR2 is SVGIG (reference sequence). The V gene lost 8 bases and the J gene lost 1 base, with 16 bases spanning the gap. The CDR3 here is CAQGPGKGTDTQYF. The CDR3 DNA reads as TGTGCCCAAGGCCCGGGGAAGGGCACAGATACGCAGTATTTT. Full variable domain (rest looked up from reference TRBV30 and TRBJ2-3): SQTIHQWPATLVQPVGSPLSLECTVEGTSNPNLYWYRQAAGRGLQLLFYSVGIGQISSEVPQNLSASRPQDRQFILSSKKLLLSDSGFYLCAQGPGKGTDTQYFGPGTRLTVL.

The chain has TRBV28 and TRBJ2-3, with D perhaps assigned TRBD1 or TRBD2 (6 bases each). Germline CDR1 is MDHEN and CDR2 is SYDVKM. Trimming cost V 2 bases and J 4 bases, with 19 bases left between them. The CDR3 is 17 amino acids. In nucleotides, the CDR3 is TGTGCCAGCAGTTTAGGGGGGCACCTACCGAGGGCAGATACGCAGTATTTT. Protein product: CASSLGGHLPRADTQYF.

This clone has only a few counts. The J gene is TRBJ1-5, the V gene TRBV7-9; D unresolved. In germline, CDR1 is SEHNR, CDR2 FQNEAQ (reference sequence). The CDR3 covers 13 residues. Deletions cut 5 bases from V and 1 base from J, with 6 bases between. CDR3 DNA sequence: TGTGCCAGCAGCCACGACAGCAATCAGCCCCAGCATTTT. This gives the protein CASSHDSNQPQHF.

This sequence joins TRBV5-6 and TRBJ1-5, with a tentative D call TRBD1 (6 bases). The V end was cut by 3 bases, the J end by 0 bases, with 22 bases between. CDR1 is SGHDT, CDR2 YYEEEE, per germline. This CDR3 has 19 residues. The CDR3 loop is CASSYGGGVYSYSNQPQHF. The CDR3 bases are TGTGCCAGCAGCTATGGGGGCGGTGTCTACTCCTATAGCAATCAGCCCCAGCATTTT.

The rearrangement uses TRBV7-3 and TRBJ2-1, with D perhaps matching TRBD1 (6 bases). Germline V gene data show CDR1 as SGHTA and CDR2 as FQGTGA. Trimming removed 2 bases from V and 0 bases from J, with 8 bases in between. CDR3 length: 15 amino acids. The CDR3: CASSLQGSSYNEQFF. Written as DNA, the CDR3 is TGTGCCAGCAGCTTACAGGGGAGCTCCTACAATGAGCAGTTCTTC.

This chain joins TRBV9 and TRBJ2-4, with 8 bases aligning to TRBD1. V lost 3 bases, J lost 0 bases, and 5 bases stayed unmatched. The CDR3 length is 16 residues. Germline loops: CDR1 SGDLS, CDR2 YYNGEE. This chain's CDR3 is CASSATGGIAKNIQYF. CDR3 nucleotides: TGTGCCAGCAGCGCAACAGGGGGGATAGCCAAAAACATTCAGTACTTC.

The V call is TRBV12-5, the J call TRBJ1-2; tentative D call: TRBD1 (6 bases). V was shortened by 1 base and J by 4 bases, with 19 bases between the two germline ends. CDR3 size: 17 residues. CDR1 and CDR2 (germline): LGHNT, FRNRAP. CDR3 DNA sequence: TGTGCTAGTGGTTTGGATCGGGTCAGGGGCCACCTCTATGGCTACACCTTC. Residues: CASGLDRVRGHLYGYTF.

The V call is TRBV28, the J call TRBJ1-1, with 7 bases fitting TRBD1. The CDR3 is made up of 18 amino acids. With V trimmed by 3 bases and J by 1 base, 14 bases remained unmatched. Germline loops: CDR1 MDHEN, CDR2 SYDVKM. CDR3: CASSFTYWTGESNTEAFF. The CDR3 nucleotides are TGTGCCAGCAGTTTCACTTACTGGACAGGAGAGTCGAACACTGAAGCTTTCTTT.

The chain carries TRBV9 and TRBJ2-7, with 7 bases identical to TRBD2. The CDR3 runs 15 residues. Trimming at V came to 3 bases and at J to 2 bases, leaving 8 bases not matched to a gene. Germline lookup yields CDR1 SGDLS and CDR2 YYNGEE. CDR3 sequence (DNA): TGTGCCAGCAGCGCTCTGGCGGGAGAGACCTACGAGCAGTACTTC. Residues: CASSALAGETYEQYF.

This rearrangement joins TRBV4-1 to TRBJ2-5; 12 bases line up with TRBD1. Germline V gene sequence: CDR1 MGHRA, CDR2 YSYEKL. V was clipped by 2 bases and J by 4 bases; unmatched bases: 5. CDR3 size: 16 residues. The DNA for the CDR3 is TGCGCCAGCAGCCAAACGCCGGGACAGGGGGCAGAGACCCAGTACTTC. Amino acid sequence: CASSQTPGQGAETQYF.

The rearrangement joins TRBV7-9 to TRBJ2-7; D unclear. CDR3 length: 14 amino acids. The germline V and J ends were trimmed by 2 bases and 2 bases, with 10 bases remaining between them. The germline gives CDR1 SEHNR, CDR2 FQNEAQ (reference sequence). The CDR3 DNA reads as TGTGCCAGCAGCTTACATGACGGTACCTACGAGCAGTACTTC. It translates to CASSLHDGTYEQYF. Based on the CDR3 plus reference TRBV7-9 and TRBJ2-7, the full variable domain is DTGVSQNPRHKITKRGQNVTFRCDPISEHNRLYWYRQTLGQGPEFLTYFQNEAQLEKSRLLSDRFSAERPKGSFSTLEIQRTEQGDSAMYLCASSLHDGTYEQYFGPGTRLTVT.

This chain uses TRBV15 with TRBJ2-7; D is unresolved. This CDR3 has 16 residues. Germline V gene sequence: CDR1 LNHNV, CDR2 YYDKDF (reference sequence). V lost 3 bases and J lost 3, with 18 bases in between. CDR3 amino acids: CATSRPSTEGSYEQYF. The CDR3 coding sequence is TGTGCCACCAGCAGGCCTTCCACGGAAGGAAGCTACGAGCAGTACTTC.

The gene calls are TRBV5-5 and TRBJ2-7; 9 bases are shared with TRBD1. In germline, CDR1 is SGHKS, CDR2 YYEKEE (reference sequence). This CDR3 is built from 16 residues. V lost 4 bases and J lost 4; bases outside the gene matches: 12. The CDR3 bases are TGTGCCAGCAGCCCGGTAGATCGGGACAGGGTGTACGAGCAGTACTTC. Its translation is CASSPVDRDRVYEQYF.

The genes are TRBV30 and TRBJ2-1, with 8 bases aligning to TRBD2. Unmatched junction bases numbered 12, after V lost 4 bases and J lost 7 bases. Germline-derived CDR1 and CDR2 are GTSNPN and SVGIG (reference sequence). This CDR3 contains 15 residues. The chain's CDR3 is CAWKIRAGVDNEQFF. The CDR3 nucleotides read TGTGCCTGGAAAATAAGAGCGGGAGTCGATAATGAGCAGTTCTTC.

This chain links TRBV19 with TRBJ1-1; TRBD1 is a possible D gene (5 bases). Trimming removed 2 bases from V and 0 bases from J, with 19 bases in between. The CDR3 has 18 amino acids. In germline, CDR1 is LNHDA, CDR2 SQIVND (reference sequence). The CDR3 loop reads CASSILPLDRSLNTEAFF. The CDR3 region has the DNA TGTGCCAGTAGTATATTACCTCTCGACAGATCATTGAACACTGAAGCTTTCTTT.

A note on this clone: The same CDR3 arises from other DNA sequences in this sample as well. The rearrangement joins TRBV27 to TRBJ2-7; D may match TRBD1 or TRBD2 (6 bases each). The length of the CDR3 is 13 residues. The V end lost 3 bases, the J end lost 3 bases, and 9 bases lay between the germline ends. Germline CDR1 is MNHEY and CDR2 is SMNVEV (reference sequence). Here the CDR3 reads CASSLEGGYEQYF. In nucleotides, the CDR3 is TGTGCCAGCAGTTTGGAGGGGGGCTACGAGCAGTACTTC.

Here the CDR3 reads CASSKGHLADWHNEQFF. CDR3 bases: TGTGCCAGCAGCAAAGGTCACCTAGCGGACTGGCACAATGAGCAGTTCTTC. The rearrangement uses TRBV21-1 and TRBJ2-1; TRBD2, the D gene given by the table, was not confirmed from the DNA. TRBV21-1 is a documented pseudogene. There are 17 residues in the CDR3.

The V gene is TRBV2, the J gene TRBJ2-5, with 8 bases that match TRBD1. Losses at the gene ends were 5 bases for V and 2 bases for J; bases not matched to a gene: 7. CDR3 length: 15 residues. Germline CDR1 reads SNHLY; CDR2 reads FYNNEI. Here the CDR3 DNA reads TGTGCCAGCAGTCCCCTCGGGACAGGACAAGAGACCCAGTACTTC. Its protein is CASSPLGTGQETQYF.